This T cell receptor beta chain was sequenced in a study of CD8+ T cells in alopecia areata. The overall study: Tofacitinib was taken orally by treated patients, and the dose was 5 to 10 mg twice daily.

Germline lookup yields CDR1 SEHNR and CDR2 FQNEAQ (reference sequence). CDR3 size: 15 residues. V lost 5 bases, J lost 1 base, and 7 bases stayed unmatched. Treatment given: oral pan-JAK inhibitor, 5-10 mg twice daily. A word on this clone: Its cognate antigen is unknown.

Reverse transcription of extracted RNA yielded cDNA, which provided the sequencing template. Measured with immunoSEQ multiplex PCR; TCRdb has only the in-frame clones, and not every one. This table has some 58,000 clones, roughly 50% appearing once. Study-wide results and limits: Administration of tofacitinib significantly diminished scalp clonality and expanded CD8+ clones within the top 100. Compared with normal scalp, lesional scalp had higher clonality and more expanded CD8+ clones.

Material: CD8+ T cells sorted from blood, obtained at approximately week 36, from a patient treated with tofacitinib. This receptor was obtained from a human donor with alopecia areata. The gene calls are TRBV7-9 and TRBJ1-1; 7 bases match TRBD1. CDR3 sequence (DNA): TGTGCCAGCAGCGCGCACAGGGGCTCGAACACTGAAGCTTTCTTT. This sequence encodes CASSAHRGSNTEAFF.